This paragraph covers one TCR beta chain sequence. The antigen remains undetermined. The data were obtained in a study of siplizumab effects on memory and regulatory T cells. Whole-study findings and limits: Naive T cells were seemingly more diverse than memory cells, and major contributions to the alloresponse seemed to be made by them. Assignment of a naive or memory phenotype failed for roughly 80-96% of the proliferating CD4+ or CD8+ clones. Solely a minor proportion of alloreactive clones could be assigned to unstimulated subsets. Among mappable alloreactive CD4+ clones, the Treg-derived fraction averaged around 66% with siplizumab versus 25% to 30% in controls.

TCRdb's copy holds only in-frame clones and misses some; the assay was immunoSEQ multiplex PCR. The profile shows approximately 58,000 clones, just over 90% of them singletons. Losses at the gene ends were 2 bases for V and 4 bases for J; bases not matched to a gene: 3. Germline V gives CDR1 SGDLS, CDR2 YYNGEE. The CDR3 runs 14 residues. The sequence came from a human donor in good health. Sequenced sample: CD8+ T cells sorted from blood. The chain links TRBV9 to TRBJ2-7; the match to TRBD1 covers 10 bases. CDR3 DNA: TGTGCCAGCAGCGTTGGACAGGGGGGGTACGAGCAGTACTTC. It codes for CASSVGQGGYEQYF.